These 30 T cell receptor beta chains were sequenced from one sample in a study of identical twins. TCRdb redid the calling of the 5' RACE reads with MiXCR, one entry per CDR3 protein. In the table there are roughly 690,000 distinct CDR3 sequences, 21% of which are singletons. In addition, the sample was reused for a study of T cells expressing NK-cell markers.

Sequencing was carried out using PBMCs. These receptor sequences come from a woman younger than 35 in good health.

V is TRBV10-2 and J is TRBJ2-7; D is undetermined. The CDR3 is made up of 14 amino acids. V lost 4 bases to trimming and J lost 7 bases, with 17 bases between them. The germline gives CDR1 WSHSY, CDR2 SAAADI. CDR3 residues: CASSGRAVRGEQYF. CDR3 nucleotide sequence: TGCGCCAGCAGTGGAAGGGCAGTTCGCGGAGAGCAGTACTTC.

This clonotype was seen only a few times. V gene TRBV20-1 combines with J gene TRBJ2-5; 7 nucleotides agree with TRBD1. With 4 bases clipped from V and 4 bases from J, the junction kept 9 bases outside the gene matches. CDR1 DFQATT and CDR2 SNEGSKA come from the germline V gene (reference sequence). The CDR3 is 14 residues long. The CDR3: CSAMLTGSGETQYF. In DNA form, the CDR3 reads TGCAGTGCTATGTTGACAGGGAGTGGAGAGACCCAGTACTTC.

The chain couples TRBV9 to TRBJ1-2; D possibly corresponds to TRBD1 (5 bases). The CDR3 loop spans 15 amino acids. The ends were cut back, 3 bases at V and 0 bases at J, with 12 bases in the middle. Germline lookup yields CDR1 SGDLS and CDR2 YYNGEE. For the CDR3, the DNA is TGTGCCAGCAGCGCGGGGCTCACTTCTAACTATGGCTACACCTTC. Protein: CASSAGLTSNYGYTF. The whole variable domain, remainder taken from reference TRBV9 and TRBJ1-2, is DSGVTQTPKHLITATGQRVTLRCSPRSGDLSVYWYQQSLDQGLQFLIQYYNGEERAKGNILERFSAQQFPDLHSELNLSSLELGDSALYFCASSAGLTSNYGYTFGSGTRLTVV.

This clonotype was observed a single time. J is TRBJ2-7 and V is TRBV7-8, with D uncertain. The V gene's germline CDR1 is SGHVS and CDR2 FQNEAQ. This CDR3 region has 16 residues. Trimming removed 1 base from V and 5 bases from J, with 18 bases in between. The CDR3 DNA is TGTGCCAGCAGCTTAGGATTCTTCCAAAGGAAGAACGAGCAGTACTTC. This translates into CASSLGFFQRKNEQYF.

This clonotype was observed a handful of times. The chain employs TRBV20-1 and TRBJ1-6; tentatively, D is TRBD1 (5 bases). Trimming removed 0 bases at V and 0 bases at J, with 12 bases between. Germline V gene lookup returns CDR1 DFQATT and CDR2 SNEGSKA (reference sequence). The CDR3 is made up of 17 amino acids. The CDR3 DNA sequence: TGCAGTGCTAGAGATCGGGGCAGCAGCTCCTATAATTCACCCCTCCACTTT. As protein: CSARDRGSSSYNSPLHF.

This clonotype has more than one count but fewer than ten. The chain uses TRBV7-2 and TRBJ2-5, with 12 bases matching TRBD2. Per germline, CDR1 SGHTA and CDR2 FQGNSA. This CDR3 has 16 amino acids. With V trimmed by 5 bases and J by 4 bases, 8 bases remained unmatched. This CDR3 reads CASSPSRLAGVETQYF. CDR3 sequence (DNA): TGTGCCAGCAGCCCGTCTAGACTAGCGGGAGTAGAGACCCAGTACTTC.

This clonotype was recorded only once. The chain carries TRBV6-1 and TRBJ2-1; 13 nucleotides agree with TRBD2. V trimming: 7 bases; J trimming: 7 bases; junction bases outside the gene matches: 10. Germline V gene data show CDR1 as MNHNS and CDR2 as SASEGT. CDR3 length: 16 amino acids. The CDR3, as DNA: TGTGCCAGCACCTTCCAGGGGACTAGCGGGATAAATGAGCAGTTCTTC. It is translated as CASTFQGTSGINEQFF.

This clonotype was counted only a few times. V is TRBV10-3 and J is TRBJ2-7; no clear D. Per the germline V gene, CDR1 is ENHRY and CDR2 is SYGVKD. Trimming removed 2 bases at V and 4 bases at J, with 18 bases between. This CDR3 is built from 16 residues. The CDR3 DNA sequence: TGTGCCATCAGTGAGAGGTCTGTGACGCTGGTATACGAGCAGTACTTC. Its translation: CAISERSVTLVYEQYF.

The chain has TRBV20-1 and TRBJ2-3; 8 nucleotides align to TRBD2. This CDR3 is 15 amino acids long. Germline CDR1 DFQATT, CDR2 SNEGSKA (reference sequence). CDR3 residues: CSPKGGREGTDTQYF. The CDR3 bases are TGCAGCCCAAAAGGGGGGCGGGAGGGCACAGATACGCAGTATTTT.

This clonotype was observed at least ten times. This chain connects TRBV20-1 to TRBJ1-2, with TRBD1 as a possible D gene (6 bases). Trimming took 6 bases from V and 8 from J, leaving 22 bases between them. This CDR3 comprises 14 residues. Per the germline V gene, CDR1 is DFQATT and CDR2 is SNEGSKA (reference sequence). Here the CDR3 reads CSAAVGGAGVGYTF. The CDR3, as DNA: TGCAGTGCCGCCGTTGGGGGGGCTGGAGTGGGCTACACCTTC.

This clonotype was counted once. The chain couples TRBV5-1 to TRBJ2-1, with a weak D call TRBD2 (7 bases). Germline CDR1 is SGHRS and CDR2 is YFSETQ. The CDR3 runs 17 residues. Deletions cut 4 bases from V and 1 base from J, with 18 bases between. CDR3 amino acids: CASSIGSGGLSYNEQFF. The CDR3, as DNA: TGCGCCAGCAGCATTGGGTCGGGGGGCTTGTCCTACAATGAGCAGTTCTTC.

The V gene is TRBV4-1, the J gene TRBJ2-7; 9 bases align to TRBD1. Germline lookup yields CDR1 MGHRA and CDR2 YSYEKL. The V and J ends lost 1 base and 3 bases, in that order; junction bases with no gene match: 13. This CDR3 is 18 amino acids long. This CDR3 reads CASSQVVMERQGGYEQYF. In DNA form, the CDR3 reads TGCGCCAGCAGCCAAGTCGTCATGGAGCGACAGGGGGGCTACGAGCAGTACTTC.

V is TRBV7-8 and J is TRBJ2-3; D is uncertain. The germline gives CDR1 SGHVS, CDR2 FQNEAQ. Between the trimmed V and J ends, which lost 5 bases and 9 bases, there was a span of 12 bases. This CDR3 has 12 residues. CDR3 region: CASSPSRSTQYF. In DNA, the CDR3 is TGTGCCAGCAGCCCCTCCCGGAGCACGCAGTATTTT.

This clonotype was seen many times. The chain is built from TRBV2 and TRBJ2-7; D call uncertain. Trimming cost V 1 base and J 0 bases, with 13 bases left between them. Germline CDR1 is SNHLY and CDR2 is FYNNEI. The CDR3 runs to 16 residues. The CDR3: CASSEVGGRSSYEQYF. Written as DNA, the CDR3 is TGTGCCAGCAGTGAAGTAGGCGGCAGGAGCTCCTACGAGCAGTACTTC.

The rearrangement uses TRBV20-1 and TRBJ2-1, with a possible D match to TRBD1 (6 bases). The CDR3 loop spans 16 amino acids. From germline, CDR1 is DFQATT and CDR2 SNEGSKA (reference sequence). V lost 0 bases to trimming and J lost 1 base, with 13 bases between them. CDR3 nucleotides: TGCAGTGCTAGAGATCCCAGGGGCCAATCCTACAATGAGCAGTTCTTC. As protein: CSARDPRGQSYNEQFF.

V is TRBV15 and J is TRBJ2-7; TRBD1 is a possible D gene (5 bases). CDR1 is LNHNV and CDR2 is YYDKDF in the germline V gene (reference sequence). Trimming removed 1 base from V and 0 bases from J, with 19 bases in between. The CDR3 consists of 18 residues. The CDR3 nucleotides read TGTGCCACCAGCAGAGGGGCAGGGCTCGGGCAAAGCTCCTACGAGCAGTACTTC. Amino acids: CATSRGAGLGQSSYEQYF.

At least ten counts were recorded for this clonotype. The chain joins TRBV29-1 to TRBJ2-7; tentatively, D is TRBD1 (6 bases). Germline V gene sequence: CDR1 SQVTM, CDR2 ANQGSEA. The CDR3 length is 13 residues. The V and J ends lost 2 bases and 3 bases respectively, with 11 bases between them. CDR3 protein: CSVESGQDYEQYF. Here the CDR3 DNA reads TGCAGCGTTGAATCGGGACAAGACTACGAGCAGTACTTC.

The sample holds a few counts of this clonotype. The J gene is TRBJ2-2, the V gene TRBV12-5; D uncertain. The CDR3 totals 12 residues. Germline CDR1 and CDR2: LGHNT and FRNRAP. The ends were cut back, 0 bases at V and 6 bases at J, with 2 bases in the middle. For the CDR3, the DNA is TGTGCTAGTGGTTTGGTTCCCGGGGAGCTGTTTTTT. Protein product: CASGLVPGELFF.

V and J are TRBV12-3 or TRBV12-4 and TRBJ2-7; 7 positions match TRBD1. The CDR3 totals 14 residues. The ends lost 5 bases at V and 0 bases at J; junction bases unmatched: 4. In DNA, the CDR3 is TGTGCCAGCAGTAAAGGGACAGACTCCTACGAGCAGTACTTC. Translated, it gives CASSKGTDSYEQYF.

This chain connects TRBV7-9 to TRBJ2-1; D is undetermined. The CDR3 extends over 16 amino acids. Trimming removed 2 bases at V and 3 bases at J, with 14 bases between. Germline CDR1 SEHNR, CDR2 FQNEAQ (reference sequence). The CDR3 loop reads CASSLSGRSHYNEQFF. The CDR3 DNA follows: TGTGCCAGCAGCTTATCCGGCAGATCCCACTACAATGAGCAGTTCTTC.

The chain employs TRBV29-1 and TRBJ2-1; unclear D gene. The V and J ends lost 1 base and 8 bases respectively, with 9 bases between them. The CDR3 loop spans 12 amino acids. CDR1 is SQVTM and CDR2 is ANQGSEA in the germline V gene. This chain's CDR3 is CSVEGVSYEQFF. The CDR3 nucleotides are TGCAGCGTTGAAGGGGTGAGCTATGAGCAGTTCTTC.

The chain couples TRBV5-1 to TRBJ1-4; D gene uncertain. Looked up from germline, CDR1 is SGHRS and CDR2 is YFSETQ. The CDR3 sequence is 14 residues long. V gave up 0 bases and J gave up 4 bases, with 7 bases separating them. CDR3: CASSLAASNEKLFF. CDR3 DNA: TGCGCCAGCAGCTTGGCCGCCAGTAATGAAAAACTGTTTTTT.

The V gene is TRBV9, the J gene TRBJ2-7; 9 bases map to TRBD2. The CDR3 extends over 17 amino acids. The germline V gene encodes CDR1 SGDLS and CDR2 YYNGEE. The J segment lost 0 bases and the V segment lost 3 bases, leaving 10 bases of the junction unmatched. CDR3 sequence: CASSGSVGRGGSYEQYF. The CDR3 coding sequence is TGTGCCAGCAGCGGCTCCGTTGGGCGGGGGGGCTCCTACGAGCAGTACTTC. The variable domain in full, with the rest retrieved from reference TRBV9 and TRBJ2-7, is DSGVTQTPKHLITATGQRVTLRCSPRSGDLSVYWYQQSLDQGLQFLIQYYNGEERAKGNILERFSAQQFPDLHSELNLSSLELGDSALYFCASSGSVGRGGSYEQYFGPGTRLTVT.

This clonotype has just one count. V and J are TRBV10-1 and TRBJ2-7; D uncertain. This CDR3 comprises 13 residues. Germline values: CDR1 WNHNN, CDR2 SYGVQD (reference sequence). Trimming removed 4 bases at V and 0 bases at J, with 7 bases between. This CDR3 is CASSAAVSYEQYF. The CDR3, as DNA: TGCGCCAGCAGTGCAGCAGTCTCCTACGAGCAGTACTTC.

This clonotype has a handful of counts. The V call is TRBV5-1, the J call TRBJ2-3, with 8 bases matching TRBD1. The CDR3 covers 14 residues. Germline CDR1 reads SGHRS; CDR2 reads YFSETQ. V shed 3 bases, J shed 6 bases, and the junction held 6 bases outside the gene matches. The CDR3 loop reads CASSSDRGWDTQYF. In DNA form, the CDR3 reads TGCGCCAGCAGCTCTGACAGGGGCTGGGATACGCAGTATTTT.

The V gene is TRBV12-3 or TRBV12-4, the J gene TRBJ1-2; D is undetermined. Trimming took off 2 bases at V and 2 bases at J, with 12 bases between the two ends. The CDR3 consists of 15 residues. As DNA, the CDR3 is TGTGCCAGCAGTTTATCGCGTCCTGCAAACTATGGCTACACCTTC. Amino acid sequence: CASSLSRPANYGYTF.

The rearrangement uses TRBV7-2 and TRBJ2-7; D is uncertain. Per germline, CDR1 SGHTA and CDR2 FQGNSA. V gave up 5 bases and J gave up 2 bases, with 16 bases separating them. CDR3 size: 15 residues. CDR3 sequence: CASSPGRAATYEQYF. CDR3 DNA sequence: TGTGCCAGCAGCCCGGGCCGGGCCGCGACCTACGAGCAGTACTTC.

The chain uses TRBV5-1 and TRBJ2-1; TRBD1 matches at 7 bases. The junction had 8 bases not matched to a gene; V was cut back by 4 bases and J by 10 bases. Germline V gives CDR1 SGHRS, CDR2 YFSETQ. CDR3 length: 13 amino acids. CDR3 bases: TGCGCCAGCAGCGGATTACAGGGGCAAGAGCAGTTCTTC. It specifies CASSGLQGQEQFF. The complete variable domain, with remaining parts taken from reference TRBV5-1 and TRBJ2-1, reads KAGVTQTPRYLIKTRGQQVTLSCSPISGHRSVSWYQQTPGQGLQFLFEYFSETQRNKGNFPGRFSGRQFSNSRSEMNVSTLELGDSALYLCASSGLQGQEQFFGPGTRLTVL.

The rearrangement links TRBV20-1 to TRBJ1-1; D uncertain. Between the trimmed V and J ends, which lost 6 bases and 0 bases, there was a span of 14 bases. The CDR3 is 14 residues long. Per the germline V gene, CDR1 is DFQATT and CDR2 is SNEGSKA (reference sequence). CDR3 nucleotides: TGCAGTGCCCCCCTTTTGGTGATGAACACTGAAGCTTTCTTT. Amino acids: CSAPLLVMNTEAFF.

This chain joins TRBV12-3 or TRBV12-4 and TRBJ2-1, with 11 positions matching TRBD2. The trim removed 1 base at V and 7 bases at J, leaving 3 bases unmatched. This CDR3 comprises 15 residues. The CDR3 loop reads CASSLVSGGGNEQFF. Written as DNA, the CDR3 is TGTGCCAGCAGTTTAGTTAGCGGGGGGGGGAATGAGCAGTTCTTC.